The 12 T cell receptor beta chains reported below all come from one sample, sequenced in a study of cytomegalovirus exposure and HLA in healthy donors. Researchers ran the PCR with 60 Vbeta and 13 Jbeta primers. This table comes from immunoSEQ multiplex PCR, and its TCRdb copy is limited to in-frame clones, with some not included. This sample has approximately 220,000 clones, with 75% to 80% found just once. Specimen: PBMCs. Receptor source: a man between 18 and 35 years old in good health and CMV-seronegative.

This clone was seen a few times. V is TRBV30 and J is TRBJ1-3; no definite D call. V shed 0 bases and J shed 4 bases, with 4 bases lying between them. Germline CDR1 reads GTSNPN; CDR2 reads SVGIG (reference sequence). This CDR3 is built from 12 residues. The CDR3 loop reads CAWSVAGNTIYF. The CDR3 nucleotides read TGTGCCTGGAGTGTGGCAGGAAACACCATATATTTT.

J is TRBJ2-1 and V is TRBV5-1; 7 bases line up with TRBD2. The CDR3 extends over 14 amino acids. In germline, CDR1 is SGHRS, CDR2 YFSETQ. The V segment lost 0 bases and the J segment 9 bases; nucleotides outside the gene matches: 6. CDR3 DNA sequence: TGCGCCAGCAGCTTGGGGCGGGAGAACGGTGAGCAGTTCTTC. Its protein is CASSLGRENGEQFF.

The chain combines TRBV5-1 with TRBJ2-2; D may be TRBD2 (5 bases). Germline CDR1 is SGHRS and CDR2 is YFSETQ. This CDR3 spans 16 amino acids. The V end lost 4 bases, the J end lost 5 bases, and 18 bases lay between the germline ends. The CDR3 loop reads CASSPHVGSLTGELFF. The CDR3 bases are TGCGCCAGCAGCCCTCACGTGGGGAGTCTGACCGGGGAGCTGTTTTTT.

This clone was recorded once. This chain joins TRBV10-3 and TRBJ2-1, with 7 bases identical to TRBD1. Looked up from germline, CDR1 is ENHRY and CDR2 is SYGVKD. V lost 4 bases and J lost 0; bases outside the gene matches: 15. The length of the CDR3 is 19 residues. CDR3 amino acids: CAISAGPGQIKSSYNEQFF. The CDR3 region has the DNA TGTGCCATCAGTGCCGGCCCGGGACAGATTAAGAGCTCCTACAATGAGCAGTTCTTC.

The chain joins TRBV6-5 to TRBJ2-7; 12 nucleotides line up with TRBD1. Germline values: CDR1 MNHEY, CDR2 SVGAGI. V shed 6 bases, J shed 6 bases, and the junction held 6 bases outside the gene matches. This CDR3 is built from 14 residues. CDR3 protein: CASRPGQGASEQYF. CDR3 nucleotide sequence: TGTGCCAGCAGGCCGGGACAGGGGGCTTCCGAGCAGTACTTC.

The chain links TRBV5-1 to TRBJ1-4; a weak D match, TRBD1 (5 bases). This CDR3 is built from 16 residues. The V and J ends lost 0 bases and 2 bases respectively, with 11 bases between them. Looked up from germline, CDR1 is SGHRS and CDR2 is YFSETQ. DNA for the CDR3: TGCGCCAGCAGCTTGGATGCGGGGGTCACTAATGAAAAACTGTTTTTT. Translating gives CASSLDAGVTNEKLFF.

The rearrangement uses TRBV6-1 and TRBJ2-5, with D possibly being TRBD1 (6 bases). V lost 2 bases to trimming and J lost 4 bases, with 14 bases between them. This CDR3 has 15 residues. From germline, CDR1 is MNHNS and CDR2 SASEGT. DNA for the CDR3: TGTGCCAGCAGTGAACGGCCAGGGGAGCGAGAGACCCAGTACTTC. This gives the protein CASSERPGERETQYF.

As concerns this clone: One end of the junction is discordant with germline, which a read error may explain. The chain combines TRBV7-7 with TRBJ2-2; 9 bases agree with TRBD2. This CDR3 contains 18 residues. Germline V gene data show CDR1 as SSHAT and CDR2 as FNYEAQ (reference sequence). DNA for the CDR3: TGTGCTAGCAGCAAGCCCTCTGGCGGGGGGGCCAACACCGGGGAGCTGTTTTTT. Translating gives CASSKPSGGGANTGELFF.

The count of this clone is one. V is TRBV7-9 and J is TRBJ2-1; possible D gene TRBD2, 6 bases. The CDR3 is 13 residues long. Germline CDR1 and CDR2: SEHNR and FQNEAQ (reference sequence). The V and J ends lost 5 bases and 11 bases respectively, with 16 bases between them. The CDR3 DNA reads as TGTGCCAGCAGCGAAGGAGGGGTATCTAAGCAGTTCTTC. It yields the protein CASSEGGVSKQFF.

The rearrangement links TRBV6-1 to TRBJ1-5; tentatively, D is TRBD1 (6 bases). The CDR3 is made up of 13 amino acids. Deletions cut 3 bases from V and 4 bases from J, with 7 bases between. Germline CDR1 MNHNS, CDR2 SASEGT. The CDR3 region is CASSDRGNQPQHF. CDR3 bases: TGTGCCAGCAGTGACAGGGGTAATCAGCCCCAGCATTTT.

The V and J genes are TRBV11-2 and TRBJ1-2; 12 nucleotides match TRBD1. CDR3 length: 14 amino acids. CDR1 and CDR2 from the germline V gene are SGHAT and FQNNGV. Trimming cost V 5 bases and J 8 bases; bases outside gene matches: 6. The DNA of the CDR3 is TGTGCCAGCAGCCCGGGACAGGGGGCGGGGGGCTACACCTTC. Its translation is CASSPGQGAGGYTF.

This rearrangement joins TRBV5-8 to TRBJ2-5, with no clear D. Trimming took 0 bases from V and 2 from J, leaving 5 bases between them. This CDR3 comprises 13 residues. Germline values: CDR1 SGHTS, CDR2 YDEGEE. CDR3 sequence reads: CASSLEQQETQYF. CDR3 sequence (DNA): TGTGCCAGCAGCTTGGAACAGCAAGAGACCCAGTACTTC. The variable domain in full, with the rest retrieved from reference TRBV5-8 and TRBJ2-5, is EAGVTQSPTHLIKTRGQQATLRCSPISGHTSVYWYQQALGLGLQFLLWYDEGEERNRGNFPPRFSGRQFPNYSSELNVNALELEDSALYLCASSLEQQETQYFGPGTRLLVL.